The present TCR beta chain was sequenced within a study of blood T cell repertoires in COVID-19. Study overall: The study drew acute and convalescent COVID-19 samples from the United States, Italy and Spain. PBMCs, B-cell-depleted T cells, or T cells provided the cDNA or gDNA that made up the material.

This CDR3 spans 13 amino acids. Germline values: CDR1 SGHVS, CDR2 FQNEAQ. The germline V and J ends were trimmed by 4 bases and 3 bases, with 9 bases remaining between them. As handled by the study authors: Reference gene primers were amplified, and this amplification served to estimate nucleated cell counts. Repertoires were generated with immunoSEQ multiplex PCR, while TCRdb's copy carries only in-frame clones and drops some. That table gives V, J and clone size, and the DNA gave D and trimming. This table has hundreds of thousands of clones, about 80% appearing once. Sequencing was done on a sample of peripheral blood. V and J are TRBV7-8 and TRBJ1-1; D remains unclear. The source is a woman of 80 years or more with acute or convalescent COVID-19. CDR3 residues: CASSSQVHTEAFF. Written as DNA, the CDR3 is TGTGCCAGCAGCTCCCAGGTCCACACTGAAGCTTTCTTT.